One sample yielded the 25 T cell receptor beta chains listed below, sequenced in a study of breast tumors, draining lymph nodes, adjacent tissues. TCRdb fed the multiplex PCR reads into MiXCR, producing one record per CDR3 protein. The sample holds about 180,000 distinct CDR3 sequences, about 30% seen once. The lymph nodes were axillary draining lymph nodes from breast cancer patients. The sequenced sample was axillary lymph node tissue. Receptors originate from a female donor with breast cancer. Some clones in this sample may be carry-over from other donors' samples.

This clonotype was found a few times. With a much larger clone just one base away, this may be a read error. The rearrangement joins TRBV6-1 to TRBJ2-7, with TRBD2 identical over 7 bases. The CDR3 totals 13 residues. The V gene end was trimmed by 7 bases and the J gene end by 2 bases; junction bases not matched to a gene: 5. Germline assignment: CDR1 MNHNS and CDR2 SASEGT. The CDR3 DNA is TGTGCCAGCACCCGGGGAGGGACCTACGAGCAGTACTTC. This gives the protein CASTRGGTYEQYF.

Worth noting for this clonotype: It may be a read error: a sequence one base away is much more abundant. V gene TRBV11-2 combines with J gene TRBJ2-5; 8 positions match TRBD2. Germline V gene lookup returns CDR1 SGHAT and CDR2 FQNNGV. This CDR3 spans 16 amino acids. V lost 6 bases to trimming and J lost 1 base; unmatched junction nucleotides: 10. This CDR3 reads CASSYSLAGCQETQYF. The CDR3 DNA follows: TGTGCCAGCAGTTATTCCCTAGCGGGCTGCCAAGAGACCCAGTACTTC.

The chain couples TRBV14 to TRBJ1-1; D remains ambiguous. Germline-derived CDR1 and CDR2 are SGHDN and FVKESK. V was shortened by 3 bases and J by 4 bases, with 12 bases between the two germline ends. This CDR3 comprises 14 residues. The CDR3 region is CASSHEFWGTEAFF. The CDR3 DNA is TGTGCCAGCAGCCATGAATTCTGGGGCACTGAAGCTTTCTTT. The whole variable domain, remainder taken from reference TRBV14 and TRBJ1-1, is EAGVTQFPSHSVIEKGQTVTLRCDPISGHDNLYWYRRVMGKEIKFLLHFVKESKQDESGMPNNRFLAERTGGTYSTLKVQPAELEDSGVYFCASSHEFWGTEAFFGQGTRLTVV.

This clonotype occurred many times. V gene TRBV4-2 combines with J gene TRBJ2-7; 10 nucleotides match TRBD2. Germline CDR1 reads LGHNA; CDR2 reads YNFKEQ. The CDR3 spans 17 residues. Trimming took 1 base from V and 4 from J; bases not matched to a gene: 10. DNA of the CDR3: TGTGCCAGCAGCCAAGTCGCCGGGACTAGCGTAGGGTACGAGCAGTACTTC. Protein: CASSQVAGTSVGYEQYF.

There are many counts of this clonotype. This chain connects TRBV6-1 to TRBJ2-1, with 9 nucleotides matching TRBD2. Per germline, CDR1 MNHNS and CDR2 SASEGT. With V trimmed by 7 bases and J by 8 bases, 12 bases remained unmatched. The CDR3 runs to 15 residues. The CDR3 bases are TGTGCCAGCATCTTTACTAGCGGGTTTGGGGATGAGCAGTTCTTC. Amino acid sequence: CASIFTSGFGDEQFF.

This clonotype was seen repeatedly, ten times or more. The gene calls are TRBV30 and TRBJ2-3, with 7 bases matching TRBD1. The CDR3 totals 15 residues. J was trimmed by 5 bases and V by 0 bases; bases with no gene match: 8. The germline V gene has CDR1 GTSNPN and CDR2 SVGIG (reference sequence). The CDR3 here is CAWSVQGQNIDTQYF. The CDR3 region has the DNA TGTGCCTGGAGTGTACAGGGGCAAAACATAGATACGCAGTATTTT.

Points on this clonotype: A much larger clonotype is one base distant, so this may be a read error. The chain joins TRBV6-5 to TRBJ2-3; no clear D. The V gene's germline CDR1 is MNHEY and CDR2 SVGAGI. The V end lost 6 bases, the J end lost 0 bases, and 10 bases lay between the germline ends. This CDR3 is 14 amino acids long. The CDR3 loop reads CASSHSYSTDTQYF. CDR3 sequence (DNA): TGTGCCAGCAGCCACAGCTATAGCACAGATACGCAGTATTTT.

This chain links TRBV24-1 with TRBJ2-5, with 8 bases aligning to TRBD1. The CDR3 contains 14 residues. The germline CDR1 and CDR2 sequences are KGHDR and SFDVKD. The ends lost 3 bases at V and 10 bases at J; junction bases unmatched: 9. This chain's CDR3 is CATSDPGTGLSQYF. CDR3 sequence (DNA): TGTGCCACCAGTGATCCCGGGACAGGCTTGAGCCAGTACTTC.

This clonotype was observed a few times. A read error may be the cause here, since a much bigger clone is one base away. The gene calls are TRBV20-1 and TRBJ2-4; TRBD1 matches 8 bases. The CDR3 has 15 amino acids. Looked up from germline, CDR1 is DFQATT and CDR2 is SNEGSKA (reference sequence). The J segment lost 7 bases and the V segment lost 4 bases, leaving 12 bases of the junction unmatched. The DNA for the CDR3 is TGCAGTGCTATTCCGGATCCGGGACAGGCGAACATTCAGTACTTC. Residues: CSAIPDPGQANIQYF.

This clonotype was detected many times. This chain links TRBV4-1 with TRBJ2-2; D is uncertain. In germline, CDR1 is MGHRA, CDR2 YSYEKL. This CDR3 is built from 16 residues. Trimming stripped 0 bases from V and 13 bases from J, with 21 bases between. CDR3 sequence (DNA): TGCGCCAGCAGCCAAGATTACACGAGACTCCGGGCCGGGCTGTTTTTT. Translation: CASSQDYTRLRAGLFF.

CDR3 amino acids: CASSYPGQPSGNTIYF. CDR3 sequence (DNA): TGTGCCAGCAGCTATCCGGGACAGCCCTCTGGAAACACCATATATTTT. The J gene is TRBJ1-3, the V gene TRBV5-6, with 7 bases aligning to TRBD1. J gave up 0 bases and V 3 bases, and 6 bases lay outside the gene matches. Per the germline V gene, CDR1 is SGHDT and CDR2 is YYEEEE. The CDR3 consists of 16 residues. The complete variable domain, with remaining parts taken from reference TRBV5-6 and TRBJ1-3, reads DAGVTQSPTHLIKTRGQQVTLRCSPKSGHDTVSWYQQALGQGPQFIFQYYEEEERQRGNFPDRFSGHQFPNYSSELNVNALLLGDSALYLCASSYPGQPSGNTIYFGEGSWLTVV.

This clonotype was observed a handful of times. The CDR3: CASSLIAGGGEKLFF. CDR3 DNA: TGTGCCAGCAGTTTGATCGCGGGGGGCGGGGAAAAACTGTTTTTT. V usage is TRBV27 and J usage is TRBJ1-4, with D maybe TRBD1 (6 bases). The CDR3 runs to 15 residues. The germline CDR1 and CDR2 sequences are MNHEY and SMNVEV (reference sequence). Between the trimmed V and J ends, which lost 3 bases and 8 bases, there was a span of 16 bases.

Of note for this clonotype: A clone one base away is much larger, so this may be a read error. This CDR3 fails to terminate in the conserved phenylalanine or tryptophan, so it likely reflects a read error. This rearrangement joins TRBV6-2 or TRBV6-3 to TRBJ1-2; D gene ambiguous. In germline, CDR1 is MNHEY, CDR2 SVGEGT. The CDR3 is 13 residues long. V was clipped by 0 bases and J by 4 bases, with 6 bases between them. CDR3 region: CASSYSEIYGYTL. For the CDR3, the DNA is TGTGCCAGCAGTTACTCCGAGATCTATGGCTACACCCTC.

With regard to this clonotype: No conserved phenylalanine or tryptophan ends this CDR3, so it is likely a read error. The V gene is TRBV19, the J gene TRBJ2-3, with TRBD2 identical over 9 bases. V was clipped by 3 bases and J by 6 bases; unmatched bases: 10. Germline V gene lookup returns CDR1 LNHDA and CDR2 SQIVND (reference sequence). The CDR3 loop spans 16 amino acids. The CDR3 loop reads CASSINSGGAMDTQYS. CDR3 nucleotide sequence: TGTGCCAGTAGTATCAATAGCGGGGGAGCGATGGATACGCAGTATTCT.

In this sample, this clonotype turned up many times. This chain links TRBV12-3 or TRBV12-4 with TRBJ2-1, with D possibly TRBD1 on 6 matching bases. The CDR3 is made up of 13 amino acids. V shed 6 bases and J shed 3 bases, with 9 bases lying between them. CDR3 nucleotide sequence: TGTGCCAGCAGAGGACAGAACTACAATGAGCAGTTCTTC. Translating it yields CASRGQNYNEQFF.

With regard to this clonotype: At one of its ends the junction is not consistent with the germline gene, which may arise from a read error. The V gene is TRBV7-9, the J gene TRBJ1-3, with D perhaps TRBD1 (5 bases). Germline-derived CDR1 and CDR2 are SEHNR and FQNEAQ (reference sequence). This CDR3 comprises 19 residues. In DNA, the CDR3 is TGTGCCAGCAGCTTGTCCTCTGGGGCCGGGGATCGAGCAGGAAACACCATACATTTT. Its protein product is CASSLSSGAGDRAGNTIHF.

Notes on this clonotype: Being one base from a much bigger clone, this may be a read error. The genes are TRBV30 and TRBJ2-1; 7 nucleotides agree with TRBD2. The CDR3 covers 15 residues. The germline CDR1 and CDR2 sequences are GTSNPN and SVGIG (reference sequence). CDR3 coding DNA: TGTGCCTGGATAGCCAGGCTAGCGGAGTACAATGAGCAGCTCTTC. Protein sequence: CAWIARLAEYNEQLF.

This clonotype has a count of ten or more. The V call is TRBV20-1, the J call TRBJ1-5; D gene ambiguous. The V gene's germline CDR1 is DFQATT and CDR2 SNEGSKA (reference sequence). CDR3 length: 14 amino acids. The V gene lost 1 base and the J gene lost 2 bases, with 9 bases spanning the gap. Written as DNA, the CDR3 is TGCAGTGCTAGAGCTGGTACGGGCAATCAGCCCCAGCATTTT. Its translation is CSARAGTGNQPQHF.

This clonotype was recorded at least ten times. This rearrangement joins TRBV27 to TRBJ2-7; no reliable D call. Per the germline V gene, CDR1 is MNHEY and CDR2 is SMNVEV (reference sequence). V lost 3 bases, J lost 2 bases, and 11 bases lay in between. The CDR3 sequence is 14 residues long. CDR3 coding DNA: TGTGCCAGCAGTTTGAGCCACGGACCCTACGAGCAGTACTTC. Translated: CASSLSHGPYEQYF.

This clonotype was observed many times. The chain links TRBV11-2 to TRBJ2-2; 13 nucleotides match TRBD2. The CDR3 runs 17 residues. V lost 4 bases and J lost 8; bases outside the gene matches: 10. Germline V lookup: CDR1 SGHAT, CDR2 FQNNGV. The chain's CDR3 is CASSSGLAGLRRGELFF. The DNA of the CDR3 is TGTGCCAGCAGCTCGGGACTAGCGGGACTAAGGAGGGGGGAGCTGTTTTTT.

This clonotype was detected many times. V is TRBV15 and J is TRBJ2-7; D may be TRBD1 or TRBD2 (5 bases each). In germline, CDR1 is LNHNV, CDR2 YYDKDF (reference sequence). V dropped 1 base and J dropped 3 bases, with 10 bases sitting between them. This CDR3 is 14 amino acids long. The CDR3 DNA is TGTGCCACCAGCAGAGGGGACGGTTTCTACGAGCAGTACTTC. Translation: CATSRGDGFYEQYF.

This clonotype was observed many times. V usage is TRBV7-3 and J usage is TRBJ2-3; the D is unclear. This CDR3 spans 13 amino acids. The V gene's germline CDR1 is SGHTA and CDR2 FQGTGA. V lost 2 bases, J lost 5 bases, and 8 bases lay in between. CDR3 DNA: TGTGCCAGCAGCTTAGTCGGGTTAGATACGCAGTATTTT. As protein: CASSLVGLDTQYF.

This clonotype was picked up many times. The chain's CDR3 is CASKIGAGQPQHF. The DNA of the CDR3 is TGTGCCAGCAAGATTGGTGCGGGTCAGCCCCAGCATTTT. The V gene is TRBV6-1, the J gene TRBJ1-5, with D hard to call. Germline V gives CDR1 MNHNS, CDR2 SASEGT. CDR3 length: 13 residues. V gave up 7 bases and J gave up 6 bases, with 13 bases separating them.

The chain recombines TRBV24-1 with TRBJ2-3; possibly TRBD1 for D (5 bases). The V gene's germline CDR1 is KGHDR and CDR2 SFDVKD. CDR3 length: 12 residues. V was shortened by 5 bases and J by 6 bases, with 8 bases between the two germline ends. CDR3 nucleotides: TGTGCCACCAGTGTTTCAGGGGATACGCAGTATTTT. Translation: CATSVSGDTQYF.

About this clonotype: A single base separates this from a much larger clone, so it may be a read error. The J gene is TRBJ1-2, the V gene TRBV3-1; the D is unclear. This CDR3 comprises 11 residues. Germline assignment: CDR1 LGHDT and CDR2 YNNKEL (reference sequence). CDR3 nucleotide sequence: TGTGCCGGCAGCCAAGATGGTGGCTACACCTTC. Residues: CAGSQDGGYTF.